This record covers a single T cell receptor (beta chain). The source of the sample is a study of blood T cell repertoires in COVID-19. The wider study: Samples taken during acute and convalescent COVID-19 were collected in the United States, Italy and Spain. In each case, the material was cDNA or gDNA derived from T cells, B-cell-depleted T cells, or PBMCs.

Authors' analysis steps: The authors estimated nucleated cell counts from reference gene primer amplification. Data came from immunoSEQ multiplex PCR; TCRdb stores just in-frame clones and leaves some out. V, J and clone size are taken as reported in that table, and D and trimming were inferred from the DNA itself. This sample yields about 330,000 clones, of which around four fifths are seen a single time; around 1.2% belongs to the top ten. The CDR3 contains 12 residues. Trimming took 0 bases from V and 6 from J, leaving 6 bases between them. Germline V lookup: CDR1 SGHRS, CDR2 YFSETQ. The receptor was derived from a woman in her fifties or sixties with acute or convalescent COVID-19. The sequenced sample consisted of peripheral blood. This chain joins TRBV5-1 and TRBJ1-2; maybe TRBD1 (5 bases). CDR3 residues: CASSLEGNGYTF. CDR3 coding DNA: TGCGCCAGCAGCTTGGAGGGGAATGGCTACACCTTC.